This T cell receptor beta chain was obtained from a study of cytomegalovirus exposure and HLA in healthy donors. Donors were drawn from the approximately 130-subject validation cohort, separate from the approximately 670-subject first cohort. Study-wide results and caveats: While the bulk of TCR sequences proved rare, some public TCRs turned up in many donors.

TCRdb's table, derived via immunoSEQ multiplex PCR, lists solely in-frame clones and lacks some. There are about 110,000 clones in the sample; under 97% occur only once, and under 0.75% lies in the top ten. The CDR3 extends over 13 amino acids. The germline V gene has CDR1 MGHRA and CDR2 YSYEKL. Trimming shortened V by 1 base and J by 4 bases, and 6 bases separated the two germline ends. Worth noting for this clone: Its target is unknown.

The chain links TRBV4-1 to TRBJ2-3; no firm D call. Sequenced sample: PBMCs. The receptor was isolated from a woman aged 18 to 35 in good health and CMV-seronegative. The CDR3 loop is CASSQVLADTQYF. The CDR3 DNA follows: TGCGCCAGCAGCCAAGTTTTAGCAGATACGCAGTATTTT.